These T cell receptor beta chains were read from a single sample in a study of blood T cell repertoires in COVID-19. Generated by immunoSEQ multiplex PCR, the TCRdb table keeps only in-frame clones and is missing some. The table has around 130,000 clones, 70% to 90% seen once. Sequenced sample: peripheral blood. These TCRs come from a man aged 35 to 55 with acute or convalescent COVID-19. The CDR3 runs from the conserved cysteine through the conserved F or W. Each record gives: D gene, clone size, V gene, J gene, CDR3 DNA, CDR3 protein. D genes are given only for firm matches. Part of the rows lack a size; the others show once, few, many or a class for expanded clones.

>.|.|TRBV29-1|TRBJ1-1
TGCAGCGTCGAAGGGAGGGGTACTGAAGCTTTCTTT
CSVEGRGTEAFF
>.|.|TRBV3-1/TRBV3-2|TRBJ1-2
TGTGCCAGCAGCCAAGAGCGGGGTCCCTATGGCTACACCTTC
CASSQERGPYGYTF
>.|once|TRBV19|TRBJ1-1
TGTGCCAGTAGTATCGGGGGGACGAACACTGAAGCTTTCTTT
CASSIGGTNTEAFF
>.|.|TRBV11-2|TRBJ2-5
TGTGCCAGCAGCGGGCGGGACCACCGAGGGACCCAGTACTTC
CASSGRDHRGTQYF
>TRBD1|.|TRBV5-1|TRBJ2-3
TGCGCCAGCACCAGTTTGGACAGGCCTAGCACAGATACGCAGTATTTT
CASTSLDRPSTDTQYF
>TRBD1|.|TRBV19|TRBJ1-6
TGTGCCAGTAGTATTTACAGGGGTAATTCACCCCTCCACTTT
CASSIYRGNSPLHF
>.|.|TRBV14|TRBJ1-2
TGTGCCAGCAGCCTTTTGGAGGGACTGGGCTACACCTTC
CASSLLEGLGYTF
>TRBD2|.|TRBV9|TRBJ2-3
TGTGCCAGCAGCGTTTCGGGGGGAGATACGCAGTATTTT
CASSVSGGDTQYF
>.|.|TRBV7-2|TRBJ1-5
TGTGCCAGCAGCTTAGGGCCGAATAGCAATCAGCCCCAGCATTTT
CASSLGPNSNQPQHF
>TRBD1|once|TRBV2|TRBJ1-2
TGTGCCAGCAGTCAGGGGGCGCTTGGCTACACCTTC
CASSQGALGYTF
>TRBD1|.|TRBV3-1/TRBV3-2|TRBJ1-1
TGTGCCAGCAGCTACAAAGGACAGGGGGCTGAAGCTTTCTTT
CASSYKGQGAEAFF
>.|.|TRBV11-2|TRBJ2-1
TGTGCCAGCAGCAAGCTCCATGAGCAGTTCTTC
CASSKLHEQFF
>TRBD1|.|TRBV12-3/TRBV12-4|TRBJ1-1
TGTGCCAGCAGTCAGGGGGCGCGGACTGAAGCTTTCTTT
CASSQGARTEAFF
>TRBD1|.|TRBV7-2|TRBJ1-2
TGTGCCAGCAGCTTAGGAAGTCAGGGGGCATATGGCTACACCTTC
CASSLGSQGAYGYTF
>.|few|TRBV4-2|TRBJ2-2
TGTGCCAGCAGCCAAGTGGAACGGGATTATGGGGAGCTGTTTTTT
CASSQVERDYGELFF
>TRBD1|.|TRBV5-1|TRBJ1-1
TGCGCCAGCAGCCCCGGACAGGGAAACACTGAAGCTTTCTTT
CASSPGQGNTEAFF
>TRBD1|.|TRBV28|TRBJ1-2
TGTGCCAGCAGTTTGGAGGGAGGACAGGGTGAAGCCTATGGCTACACCTTC
CASSLEGGQGEAYGYTF
>.|.|TRBV7-3|TRBJ2-2
TGTGCCAGCAGCTTTGCAGGAACCTACACCGGGGAGCTGTTTTTT
CASSFAGTYTGELFF
>.|once|TRBV7-9|TRBJ2-7
TGTGCCAGCAGCCTCACAGGGAGAGCCTACGAGCAGTACTTC
CASSLTGRAYEQYF
>.|.|TRBV30|TRBJ2-1
TGTGCCTGGAGTGGTCGGGGTGAGCAGTTCTTC
CAWSGRGEQFF
>.|.|TRBV6-2/TRBV6-3|TRBJ2-6
TGTGCCAGCAGTCGCTCTGGGGCCAACGTCCTGACTTTC
CASSRSGANVLTF
>TRBD1|.|TRBV29-1|TRBJ1-1
TGCAGCGTTGATCAAACAGGGGGCACTGAAGCTTTCTTT
CSVDQTGGTEAFF
>TRBD1|.|TRBV5-1|TRBJ2-3
TGCGCCAGCAGCCAGGGGGTGTCAGATACGCAGTATTTT
CASSQGVSDTQYF
>.|few|TRBV12-3/TRBV12-4|TRBJ1-4
TGTGCCAGCAGCAGTAATGAAAAACTGTTTTTT
CASSSNEKLFF
>TRBD2|.|TRBV7-2|TRBJ2-7
TGTGCCAGCAGCTTACGGGGACTAGCGGGAGGCTCCTACGAGCAGTACTTC
CASSLRGLAGGSYEQYF
>.|.|TRBV6-5|TRBJ2-7
TGTGCCAGCAGTTCGACCTTACAGGGCTACGAGCAGTACTTC
CASSSTLQGYEQYF
>TRBD1|.|TRBV30|TRBJ2-3
TGTGCCTGGGGACAGGGACAGACCACAGATACGCAGTATTTT
CAWGQGQTTDTQYF
>TRBD2|.|TRBV5-4|TRBJ2-5
TGTGCCAGCAGCTGGGGGACTAGCGGAGTACAAGAGACCCAGTACTTC
CASSWGTSGVQETQYF
>TRBD1|.|TRBV27|TRBJ2-1
TGTGCCAGCAGGCCCAGGGGGAGCTCCTACAATGAGCAGTTCTTC
CASRPRGSSYNEQFF
>.|.|TRBV15|TRBJ2-1
TGTGCCACCAGCAGAGATAGGACTGGATCCTACAATGAGCAGTTCTTC
CATSRDRTGSYNEQFF
>.|.|TRBV29-1|TRBJ1-1
TGCAGCGTCGCCAGAGGCGGCAGTGGGTACACTGAAGCTTTCTTT
CSVARGGSGYTEAFF